This is a list of T cell receptor beta chains from one sample in a study of T cell changes during pregnancy in multiple sclerosis. Sequencing was performed with immunoSEQ multiplex PCR; in TCRdb, only in-frame clones are kept and a portion is missing. Of fewer than 75,000 clones in the sample, roughly 90% are singletons; the top ten hold 3.6%. This specimen consisted of peripheral blood, obtained after pregnancy. These receptors all come from a female donor in good health, enrolled as a control in a pregnancy study. The CDR3 runs from the conserved cysteine through the conserved F or W. A D gene is named only where the DNA matches it firmly. Clone size appears in some rows only: once, few, many, or a class for an expanded clone.

j_gene: TRBJ1-1; d_gene: NA; v_gene: TRBV29-1; abundance: once; CDR3nt: TGCAGCGTTAGGGGGGGGGCTGAAGCTTTCTTT; CDR3aa: CSVRGGAEAFF
j_gene: TRBJ2-7; d_gene: TRBD2; v_gene: TRBV4-3; abundance: NA; CDR3nt: TGCGCCAGCAGCCTTCGGCCTAGCGGGGCCTACGAGCAGTACTTC; CDR3aa: CASSLRPSGAYEQYF
j_gene: TRBJ2-2; d_gene: TRBD1; v_gene: TRBV27; abundance: NA; CDR3nt: TGTGCCAGCAGTTGGGGACAGGGAACCGGGGAGCTGTTTTTT; CDR3aa: CASSWGQGTGELFF
j_gene: TRBJ2-7; d_gene: TRBD2; v_gene: TRBV6-1; abundance: NA; CDR3nt: TGTGCCAGCAGTGCGGGAGCGGGAGTACCCTACGAGCAGTACTTC; CDR3aa: CASSAGAGVPYEQYF
j_gene: TRBJ1-6; d_gene: NA; v_gene: TRBV4-2; abundance: NA; CDR3nt: TGTGCCAGCAGGGGAGGGCCGGATAATTCACCCCTCCACTTT; CDR3aa: CASRGGPDNSPLHF
j_gene: TRBJ1-5; d_gene: NA; v_gene: TRBV6-6; abundance: NA; CDR3nt: TGTGCCAGCAGTTACGGGCAGGGAGGACAGCCCCAGCATTTT; CDR3aa: CASSYGQGGQPQHF
j_gene: TRBJ1-4; d_gene: TRBD1; v_gene: TRBV6-5; abundance: NA; CDR3nt: TGTGCCAGCAGTCACAGGGGGAGGCATGAAAAACTGTTTTTT; CDR3aa: CASSHRGRHEKLFF
j_gene: TRBJ2-2; d_gene: NA; v_gene: TRBV7-2; abundance: NA; CDR3nt: TGTGCCAGCACCAGCGGCCCCGGGGAGCTGTTTTTT; CDR3aa: CASTSGPGELFF
j_gene: TRBJ2-5; d_gene: TRBD2; v_gene: TRBV7-9; abundance: NA; CDR3nt: TGTGCCAGCAGCCCGAGCGGGAGGGCCGGGAAGACCCAGTACTTC; CDR3aa: CASSPSGRAGKTQYF
j_gene: TRBJ2-5; d_gene: NA; v_gene: TRBV5-1; abundance: NA; CDR3nt: TGCGCCAGCAGCTTGTACAGTCGTGGCGAAGAGACCCAGTACTTC; CDR3aa: CASSLYSRGEETQYF
j_gene: TRBJ2-3; d_gene: NA; v_gene: TRBV11-3; abundance: NA; CDR3nt: TGTGCCAGCAGCTCCTCAACTAGAATCGGTACGCAGTATTTT; CDR3aa: CASSSSTRIGTQYF
j_gene: TRBJ1-2; d_gene: NA; v_gene: TRBV4-1; abundance: NA; CDR3nt: TGCGCCAGCAGCCAAGGACAGTATGGCTACACCTTC; CDR3aa: CASSQGQYGYTF
j_gene: TRBJ1-2; d_gene: TRBD1; v_gene: TRBV6-1; abundance: NA; CDR3nt: TGTGCCAGCAGTTCTCCGGGACAGGGCCTCCAGGGCACCTTC; CDR3aa: CASSSPGQGLQGTF
j_gene: TRBJ1-2; d_gene: TRBD1; v_gene: TRBV7-2; abundance: NA; CDR3nt: TGTGCCAGCAGTTACCTTACAGGGGCCTATGGCTACACCTTC; CDR3aa: CASSYLTGAYGYTF